These 3 T cell receptor beta chains came from one sample sequenced in a study of identical twins. TCRdb passed the 5' RACE reads through MiXCR, listing each CDR3 protein once. The sample holds around 1.7 million distinct CDR3 sequences; 32% are singletons and the top ten take about 0.3%. The material sequenced was cord blood. The receptor source for this set is a newborn girl in good health.

As to this clonotype: The junction shows a germline mismatch at one end, possibly a read error. The chain employs TRBV28 and TRBJ2-7, with D hard to call. Germline lookup yields CDR1 MDHEN and CDR2 SYDVKM. The CDR3 spans 15 residues. The CDR3 here is CARSSRLQPSYEHYF. DNA of the CDR3: TGTGCCCGCAGTTCCAGACTCCAGCCCTCCTACGAGCACTACTTC.

This clonotype was counted only a few times. The gene calls are TRBV14 and TRBJ2-7; unclear D gene. Germline assignment: CDR1 SGHDN and CDR2 FVKESK. V dropped 2 bases and J dropped 7 bases, with 21 bases sitting between them. The CDR3 sequence is 16 residues long. The CDR3 coding sequence is TGTGCCAGCAGCCAAAGTCCTCACTTCCCGTACAATGAGCAGTACTTC. This encodes CASSQSPHFPYNEQYF.

The chain combines TRBV7-2 with TRBJ2-1; possibly TRBD2 for D (6 bases). V lost 2 bases, J lost 9 bases, and 23 bases lay in between. From germline, CDR1 is SGHTA and CDR2 FQGNSA. The CDR3 runs 17 residues. DNA for the CDR3: TGTGCCAGCAGCTTAACGGCGGGAACCGTTAAGGGCGGTGAGCAGTTCTTC. It yields the protein CASSLTAGTVKGGEQFF.